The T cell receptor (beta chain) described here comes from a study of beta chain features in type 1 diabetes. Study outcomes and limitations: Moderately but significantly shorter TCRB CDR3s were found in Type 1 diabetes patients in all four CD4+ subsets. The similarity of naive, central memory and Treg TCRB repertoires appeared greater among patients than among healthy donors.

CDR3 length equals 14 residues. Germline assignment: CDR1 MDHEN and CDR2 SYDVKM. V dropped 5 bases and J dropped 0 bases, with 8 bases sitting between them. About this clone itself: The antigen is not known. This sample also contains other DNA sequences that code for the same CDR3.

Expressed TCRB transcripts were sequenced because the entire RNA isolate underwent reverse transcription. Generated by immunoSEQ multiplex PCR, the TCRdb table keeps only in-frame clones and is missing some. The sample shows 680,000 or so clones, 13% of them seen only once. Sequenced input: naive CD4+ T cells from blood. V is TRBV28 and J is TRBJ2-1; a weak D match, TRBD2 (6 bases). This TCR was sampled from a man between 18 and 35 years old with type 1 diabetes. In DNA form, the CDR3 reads TGTGCCAGCAGTCCCGGGGGCTCCTACAATGAGCAGTTCTTC. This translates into CASSPGGSYNEQFF.